This T cell receptor beta chain was sequenced during a study of blood T cells in healthy people across ages (dated by TCRdb to the mid-2010s). For the study in its entirety: In model experiments, template switching captured roughly one uniquely barcoded TCR beta cDNA molecule for every two T cells. The study measured age-related changes in TCR beta repertoire diversity using deep sequencing normalized with unique cDNA molecular identifiers. The donors were divided into four age groups: young (average about 16 years), middle-aged (roughly 42), aged (approximately 62) and long-lived (about 79). Donors of different ages were randomly distributed across sequencing lanes to avoid experimental bias. Using the same blood draw, the study looked at two additional independent replicas of 1 million unique cDNA reads for two donors, one aged 18 to 30 and the other aged 80 or older.

Summary of the overall study and its limitations: As age increased, observed TCR beta diversity per million T cells dropped in a roughly linear way, and a significant reduction was already evident by age 40. Because the CMV infection status of the donors was unknown, age-related changes in expanded clonotypes may potentially have been confounded. Conclusive comparison of naive and antigen-experienced compartments was prevented by the profiling of bulk unsorted PBMCs. Estimates of total diversity from one million sequenced T cells were regarded as lower bounds and underestimates. A strong correlation was found between observed TCR beta diversity and the percentage of naive T cells measured by flow cytometry. The long-lived group showed more naive CD4+ T cells, fewer expanded clones and increased TCR diversity than the aged group, suggesting age selection.

This clonotype showed up just a few times. No cognate antigen has been identified for it. No base qualities exist here, and no much larger clone lies one base off it. The CDR3 covers 15 residues, taking in both the cysteine and the phenylalanine. Only the CDR3 region is kept as DNA, spanning 45 bases read in frame from base 1. The germline V gene specifies MGHDK as CDR1 and SYGVNS as CDR2. V gives up 6 bases and J gives up 1 base, and the segment between their germline ends measures 12 bases. Receptor amplification or capture employed 5' RACE. Sequencing instrument: Illumina HiSeq 2500. A second 7 to 11 cycle PCR used a sample-barcoded 5' primer and a J-beta primer mix. A unique molecular identifier was introduced onto each TCR beta cDNA molecule by a template-switch 5' adaptor carrying 12 random nucleotides. At least 3 million CDR3-containing paired-end reads were obtained from each sample. First-strand cDNA synthesis was performed from all RNA using the Mint cDNA synthesis kit, with priming by a TRBC-specific oligonucleotide. Following uracil-DNA glycosylase treatment, a first 18-cycle PCR with universal primers M1SS and BC2_uni_R was performed on all cDNA. As for how the authors treated the data: Each sample was normalized by randomly selecting 1 million high-quality reads, each carrying a distinct molecular identifier. Reads with shared molecular identifiers were discarded instead of being binned into consensus sequences. MiTCR, with a Q25 quality threshold and the strictest error-elimination algorithm, was used for CDR3 identification, clonotype clustering and error correction. Lower-bound total TCR beta diversity was estimated with a nonparametric unseen species model using Euler transformation. The raw public reads went through TCRdb reprocessing: fastp at Q25, MiXCR clone calling, in-frame beta chains kept. Rows are combined by CDR3 protein, so each entry shows the most common genes and DNA. It is TCRdb's table, rather than the study itself, that gives the V and J calls and clone size. The sample profile shows around 790,000 distinct CDR3 sequences; 40% to 50% of them were found once. The ten largest clones capture roughly 18% of the sample.

Donors were 30 to 45 systemically healthy Caucasian individuals from Russia aged 6 to 90 years. Approximately 11 milliliters of peripheral blood were drawn from each donor into EDTA-treated Vacutainer tubes. Ficoll-Paque density-gradient centrifugation was used to isolate PBMCs, with at least 6.5 million per sample. Total RNA was extracted from PBMCs with Trizol reagent, with at least 6 micrograms obtained per sample. Naive CD45RAhigh/CD27high T cell percentages were measured by flow cytometry on a PBMC aliquot from every donor. The TCR originated in a man aged 60-69 years in good health. Material: blood. The V gene is TRBV25-1 and the J gene is TRBJ2-2, with a tentative D gene TRBD2 over 5 matching bases. This receptor has the CDR3 CASRWETKNTGELFF. The bases read TGTGCCAGCAGGTGGGAGACCAAGAACACCGGGGAGCTGTTTTTT.